One T cell receptor beta chain is described in this entry. Its antigen is undetermined. CDR1 and CDR2 from the germline V gene are SGHDN and FVKESK. The junction had 7 bases not matched to a gene; V was cut back by 4 bases and J by 2 bases. The CDR3 consists of 15 residues. Method: immunoSEQ multiplex PCR; TCRdb's copy keeps in-frame clones and lacks some. The repertoire holds over 70,000 clones, with approximately 93% as singletons. This sample was included in a study of graft-versus-host responses after intestinal transplantation. Study at large: Recipients across the board were started on anti-thymocyte globulin induction, then kept on tacrolimus and steroids for around three years.

Study observations and caveats: GvH clones appeared in recipient marrow, some first in ileum or blood. Circulating GvH clone levels at their peak were associated with HvG declines (early post-transplant).

The sequence came from a human donor who received an intestinal transplant. The sample in question was unstimulated CD8+ T cells sorted from spleen or lymph node cells, obtained before intestinal transplant. The chain has TRBV14 and TRBJ2-7; TRBD2 matches at 8 bases. The CDR3 loop is CASSPQAGAPYEQYF. As DNA, the CDR3 is TGTGCCAGCAGCCCCCAAGCGGGAGCGCCCTACGAGCAGTACTTC.